The T cell receptor beta chain under discussion was sequenced for a study of cytomegalovirus exposure and HLA in healthy donors. PCR primers comprised 60 Vbeta and 13 Jbeta primers. Only in-frame clones appear in the TCRdb table, and some are missing; sequencing was by immunoSEQ multiplex PCR. The data contain 95,000 to 100,000 clones, approximately 85% of them singletons. J lost 2 bases, V lost 5 bases, and 6 bases had no gene match. Per germline, CDR1 SGHRS and CDR2 YFSETQ. This CDR3 has 15 amino acids. This receptor was identified in a man younger than 40 in good health and CMV-seronegative. Sequenced input: PBMCs. The V and J genes are TRBV5-1 and TRBJ2-3; 9 bases match TRBD2. The DNA for the CDR3 is TGCGCCAGCAGAAGCGGGGGGACGGACACAGATACGCAGTATTTT. It codes for CASRSGGTDTDTQYF.